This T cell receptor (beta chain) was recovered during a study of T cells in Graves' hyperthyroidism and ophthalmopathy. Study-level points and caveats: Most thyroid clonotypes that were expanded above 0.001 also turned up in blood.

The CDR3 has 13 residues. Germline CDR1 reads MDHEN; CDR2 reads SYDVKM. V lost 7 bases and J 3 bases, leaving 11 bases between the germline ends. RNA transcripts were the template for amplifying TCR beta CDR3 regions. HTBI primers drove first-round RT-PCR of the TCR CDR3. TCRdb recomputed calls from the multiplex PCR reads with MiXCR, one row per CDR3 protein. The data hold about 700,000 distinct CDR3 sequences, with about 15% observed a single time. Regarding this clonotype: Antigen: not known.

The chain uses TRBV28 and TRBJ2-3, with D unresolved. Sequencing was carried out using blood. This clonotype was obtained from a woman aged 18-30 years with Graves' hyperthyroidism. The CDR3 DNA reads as TGTGCCAGCACCCTCACCGGGACAGATACGCAGTATTTT. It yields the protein CASTLTGTDTQYF.